The sequence of this T cell receptor beta chain was determined in a study of T cell responses to AZD1222 COVID-19 vaccine. Findings and caveats of the study: Donors were chiefly white British, with a greater number of females, and clonal diversity was perhaps underestimated.

With regard to this clone: The antigen remains undetermined.

Measured with immunoSEQ multiplex PCR; TCRdb has only the in-frame clones, and not every one. Among over 150,000 clones listed, about nine tenths were seen once. The receptor was derived from an adult in good health. Source: peripheral blood, taken on day 0 of AZD1222 vaccination.

CDR3 in DNA: TGTGCCAGTAGTGTCCACCGGGACAGGCTATCTTCTGGAAACACCATATATTTT. Protein: CASSVHRDRLSSGNTIYF. The chain couples TRBV19 to TRBJ1-3; TRBD1 matches at 8 bases. V shed 5 bases and J 1 base; nucleotides not matched to a gene: 13. Germline values: CDR1 LNHDA, CDR2 SQIVND (reference sequence). The CDR3 is 18 amino acids.